The 19 T cell receptor beta chains reported below all come from one sample, sequenced in a study of CXCR3-negative and CXCR3-positive naive CD8 T cells. The method, 5' RACE with UMI labels, was used to prepare the TRB cDNA libraries. TCRdb reprocessed the 5' RACE reads, keeping one entry per CDR3 protein, no DNA. The sample has around 140,000 distinct CDR3 sequences, and its top ten clones hold around 0.41%. Antigens of these TCRs are unknown. Study results and limitations: More hydrophobic TRB CDR3s were found in CXCR3-positive naive cells than in CXCR3-negative naive cells.

Sequenced sample: naive CXCR3+ CD8+ T cells from blood. Subset of the sample: CD45RO-CCR7+CD27+CD95- naive CD8+ T cells expressing CXCR3 (TNR3+). These receptors originate from a human donor in good health. Some clones in this sample may be carry-over from other donors' samples.

The rearrangement uses TRBV7-9 and TRBJ2-5; TCRdb indicates TRBD1, and absent DNA this call remains unverified. In germline, CDR1 is SEHNR, CDR2 FQNEAQ (reference sequence). The CDR3 is 18 residues long. The CDR3 spells CASSSQFDLVRPKETQYF.

V usage is TRBV28 and J usage is TRBJ2-1; TCRdb lists TRBD1, though no DNA is available to test this call. The CDR3 is made up of 15 amino acids. Germline V gene lookup returns CDR1 MDHEN and CDR2 SYDVKM. The CDR3 sequence: CASSFGTGPYNEQFF.

The J gene is TRBJ2-1, the V gene TRBV21-1; TCRdb picks TRBD2, but there is no DNA to check that call. TRBV21-1 counts as a pseudogene. The CDR3 loop spans 15 amino acids. This CDR3 reads CASSYNSGRNNEQFF.

This CDR3 reads CASRGGMLAGGIYEQYF. V usage is TRBV28 and J usage is TRBJ2-7; TCRdb calls TRBD2, which cannot be checked without DNA. The CDR3 loop spans 17 amino acids. The germline V gene encodes CDR1 MDHEN and CDR2 SYDVKM.

This chain links TRBV7-3 with TRBJ2-2; TCRdb outputs TRBD2, but without DNA this stays unchecked. Germline lookup yields CDR1 SGHTA and CDR2 FQGTGA. The CDR3 contains 15 residues. The CDR3 loop reads CASSLASGGLGELFF.

V is TRBV10-2 and J is TRBJ2-7; the TCRdb call, TRBD2, lacks DNA for checking. CDR1 WSHSY and CDR2 SAAADI come from the germline V gene. The CDR3 loop spans 15 amino acids. CDR3 sequence: CARTQGLAGAYEQYF.

The chain joins TRBV7-9 to TRBJ2-1. Germline lookup yields CDR1 SEHNR and CDR2 FQNEAQ (reference sequence). The CDR3 contains 13 residues. This CDR3 is CASSLEYNNEQFF.

This chain joins TRBV9 and TRBJ2-2. The CDR3 runs 12 residues. In germline, CDR1 is SGDLS, CDR2 YYNGEE. The CDR3 spells CASSENTGELFF.

The chain recombines TRBV7-9 with TRBJ1-1. Germline loops: CDR1 SEHNR, CDR2 FQNEAQ (reference sequence). This CDR3 spans 14 amino acids. The CDR3 here is CAYDGSPMNTEAFF.

The chain links TRBV7-9 to TRBJ1-6. The V gene's germline CDR1 is SEHNR and CDR2 FQNEAQ (reference sequence). CDR3 length: 15 amino acids. This CDR3 is CASSAPGSYNSPLHF.

The chain couples TRBV28 to TRBJ1-4; TCRdb designates TRBD1, a call that cannot be tested without DNA. This CDR3 region has 14 residues. Looked up from germline, CDR1 is MDHEN and CDR2 is SYDVKM. The CDR3 loop is CASSLDRGDEKLFF.

This chain connects TRBV7-9 to TRBJ1-2; TCRdb proposes TRBD1, but this gene call is untestable without DNA. Germline-derived CDR1 and CDR2 are SEHNR and FQNEAQ (reference sequence). CDR3 length: 14 amino acids. The CDR3 reads CASSPGTSYYGYTF.

The CDR3 region is CASSLPGQGALAEAFF. The chain is built from TRBV4-1 and TRBJ1-1; TCRdb's D gene call, TRBD1, goes unchecked for lack of DNA. Germline assignment: CDR1 MGHRA and CDR2 YSYEKL. The CDR3 has 16 amino acids.

CDR3 in amino acids: CASSIDGGTYGNEQFF. The chain combines TRBV19 with TRBJ2-1; TCRdb lists TRBD1, though no DNA is available to test this call. CDR1 is LNHDA and CDR2 is SQIVND in the germline V gene (reference sequence). The CDR3 spans 16 residues. The entire variable domain, with the rest obtained from reference TRBV19 and TRBJ2-1, is as follows: DGGITQSPKYLFRKEGQNVTLSCEQNLNHDAMYWYRQDPGQGLRLIYYSQIVNDFQKGDIAEGYSVSREKKESFPLTVTSAQKNPTAFYLCASSIDGGTYGNEQFFGPGTRLTVL.

The chain combines TRBV29-1 with TRBJ2-7; the D gene TCRdb calls, TRBD2, cannot be checked with no DNA. The CDR3 has 15 residues. Germline values: CDR1 SQVTM, CDR2 ANQGSEA. This chain's CDR3 is CSVEFEGLVEYEQYF.

CDR3 residues: CASSLDRGNEQYF. The chain is built from TRBV6-6 and TRBJ2-7; TCRdb designates TRBD1, a call that cannot be tested without DNA. Germline CDR1 is MNHNY and CDR2 is SVGAGI (reference sequence). The CDR3 extends over 13 amino acids.

The chain is built from TRBV4-3 and TRBJ1-1; TCRdb selects TRBD1, and the lack of DNA leaves this call unchecked. The CDR3 runs 18 residues. CDR1 is LGHNA and CDR2 is YSLEER in the germline V gene. The CDR3 sequence is CASSQDTGAGGLNTEAFF.

CDR3 protein: CASSYGGGHNEQFF. The rearrangement links TRBV28 to TRBJ2-1; the D call from TCRdb, TRBD2, cannot be confirmed without DNA. The CDR3 runs 14 residues. The germline V gene has CDR1 MDHEN and CDR2 SYDVKM.

This chain joins TRBV15 and TRBJ2-4. Germline values: CDR1 LNHNV, CDR2 YYDKDF (reference sequence). The CDR3 consists of 13 residues. The CDR3 region is CATSRTVKNIQYF.